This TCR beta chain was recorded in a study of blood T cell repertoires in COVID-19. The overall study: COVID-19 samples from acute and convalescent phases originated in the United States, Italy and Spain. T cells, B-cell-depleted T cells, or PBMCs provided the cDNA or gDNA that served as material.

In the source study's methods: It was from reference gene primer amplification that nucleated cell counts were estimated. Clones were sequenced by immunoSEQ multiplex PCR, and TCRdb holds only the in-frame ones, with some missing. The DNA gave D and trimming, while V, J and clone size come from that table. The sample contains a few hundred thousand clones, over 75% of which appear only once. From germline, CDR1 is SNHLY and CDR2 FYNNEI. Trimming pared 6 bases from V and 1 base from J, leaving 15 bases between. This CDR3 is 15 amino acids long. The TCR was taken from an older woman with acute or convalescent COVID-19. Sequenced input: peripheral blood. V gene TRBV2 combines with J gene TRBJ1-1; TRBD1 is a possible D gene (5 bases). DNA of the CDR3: TGTGCCAGCAGGGAGACCAGGGTCGGGAACACTGAAGCTTTCTTT. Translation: CASRETRVGNTEAFF.